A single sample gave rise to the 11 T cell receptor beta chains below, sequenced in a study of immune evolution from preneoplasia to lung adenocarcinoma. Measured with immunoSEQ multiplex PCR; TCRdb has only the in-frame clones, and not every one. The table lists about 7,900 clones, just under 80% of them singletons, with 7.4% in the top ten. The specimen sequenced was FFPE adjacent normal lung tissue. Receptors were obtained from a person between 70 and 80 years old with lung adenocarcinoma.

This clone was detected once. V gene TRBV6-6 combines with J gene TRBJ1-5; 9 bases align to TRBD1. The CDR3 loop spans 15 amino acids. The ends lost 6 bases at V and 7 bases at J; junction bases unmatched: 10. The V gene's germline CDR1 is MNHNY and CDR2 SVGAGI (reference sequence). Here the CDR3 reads CASRGLRDRDQPQHF. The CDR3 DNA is TGTGCCAGCAGGGGACTCCGGGACAGGGACCAGCCCCAGCATTTT.

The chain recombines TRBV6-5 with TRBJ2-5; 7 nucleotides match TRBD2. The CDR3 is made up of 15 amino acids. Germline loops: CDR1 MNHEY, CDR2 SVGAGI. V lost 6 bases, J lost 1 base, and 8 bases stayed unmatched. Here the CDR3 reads CASRRTSGSQETQYF. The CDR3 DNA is TGTGCCAGCAGGAGGACTAGTGGGAGCCAAGAGACCCAGTACTTC.

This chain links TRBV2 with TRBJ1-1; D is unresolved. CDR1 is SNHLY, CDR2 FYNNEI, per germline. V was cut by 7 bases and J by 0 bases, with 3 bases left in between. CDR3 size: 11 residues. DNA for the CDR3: TGTGCCAGCAAGATGAACACTGAAGCTTTCTTT. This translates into CASKMNTEAFF.

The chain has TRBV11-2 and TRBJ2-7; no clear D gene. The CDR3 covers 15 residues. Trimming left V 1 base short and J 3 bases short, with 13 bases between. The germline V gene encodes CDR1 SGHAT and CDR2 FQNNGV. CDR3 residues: CASSLVLASRYEQYF. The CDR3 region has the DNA TGTGCCAGCAGCTTAGTGTTGGCATCCCGCTACGAGCAGTACTTC.

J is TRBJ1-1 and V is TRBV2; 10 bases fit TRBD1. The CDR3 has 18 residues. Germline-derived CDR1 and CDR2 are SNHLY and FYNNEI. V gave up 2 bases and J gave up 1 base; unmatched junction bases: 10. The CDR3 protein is CASSEPPWDRGKNTEAFF. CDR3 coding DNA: TGTGCCAGCAGTGAACCGCCATGGGACAGGGGCAAGAACACTGAAGCTTTCTTT.

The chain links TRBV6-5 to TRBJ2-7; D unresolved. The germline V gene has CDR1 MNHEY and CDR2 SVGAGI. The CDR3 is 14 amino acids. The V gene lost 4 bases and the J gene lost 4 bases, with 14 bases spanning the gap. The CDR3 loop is CASSSGLGRYEQYF. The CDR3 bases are TGTGCCAGCAGTTCTGGTCTAGGGCGGTACGAGCAGTACTTC.

The CDR3 bases are TGTGCCAGCACTGCGGACAGGGGGCCCTACGAGCAGTACTTC. Its protein product is CASTADRGPYEQYF. V usage is TRBV27 and J usage is TRBJ2-7, with TRBD1 matching over 11 bases. The CDR3 totals 14 residues. With V trimmed by 7 bases and J by 2 bases, 4 bases remained unmatched. The germline V gene encodes CDR1 MNHEY and CDR2 SMNVEV (reference sequence).

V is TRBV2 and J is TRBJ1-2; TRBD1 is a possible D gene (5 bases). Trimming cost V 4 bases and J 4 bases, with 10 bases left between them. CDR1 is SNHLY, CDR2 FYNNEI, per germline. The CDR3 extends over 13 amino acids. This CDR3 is CASSARGGYGYTF. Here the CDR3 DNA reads TGTGCCAGCAGTGCAAGGGGCGGCTATGGCTACACCTTC.

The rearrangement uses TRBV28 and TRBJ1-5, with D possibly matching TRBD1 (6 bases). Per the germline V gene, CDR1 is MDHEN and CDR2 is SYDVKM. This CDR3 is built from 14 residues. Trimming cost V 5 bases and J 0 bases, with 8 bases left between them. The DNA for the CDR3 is TGTGCCAGCAGTAGGGGGGGTAGCAATCAGCCCCAGCATTTT. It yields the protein CASSRGGSNQPQHF.

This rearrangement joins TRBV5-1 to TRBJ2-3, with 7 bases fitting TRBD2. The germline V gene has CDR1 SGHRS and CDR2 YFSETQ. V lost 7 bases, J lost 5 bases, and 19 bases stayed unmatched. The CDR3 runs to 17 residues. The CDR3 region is CASLSTRLSGLIDTQYF. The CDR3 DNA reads TGCGCCAGCCTTAGCACTCGTCTTAGCGGGTTGATAGATACGCAGTATTTT.

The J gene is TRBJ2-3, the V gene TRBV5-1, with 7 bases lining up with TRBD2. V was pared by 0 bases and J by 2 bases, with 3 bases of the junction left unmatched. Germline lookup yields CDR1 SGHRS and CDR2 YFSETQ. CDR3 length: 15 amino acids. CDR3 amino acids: CASSLVAGVTDTQYF. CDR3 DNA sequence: TGCGCCAGCAGCTTGGTCGCGGGAGTCACAGATACGCAGTATTTT.